A single sample gave rise to the 22 T cell receptor beta chains below, sequenced in a study of cytomegalovirus exposure and HLA in healthy donors. PCR involved 60 Vbeta and 13 Jbeta primers. Using immunoSEQ multiplex PCR, the repertoire was profiled, and TCRdb retains in-frame clones only, with some absent. The sample totals 100,000 to 150,000 clones. Sequenced sample: PBMCs. The source is a man younger than 35 in good health and CMV-seronegative.

The chain recombines TRBV5-4 with TRBJ2-7, with 8 bases identical to TRBD1. V lost 4 bases and J lost 0; bases outside the gene matches: 3. The germline CDR1 and CDR2 sequences are SGHNT and YYREEE (reference sequence). The CDR3 spans 14 residues. The CDR3 DNA reads TGTGCCAGCAGCGCCGACAGGGGCTCCTACGAGCAGTACTTC. Its translation: CASSADRGSYEQYF. Variable domain in full (rest from reference TRBV5-4 and TRBJ2-7): ETGVTQSPTHLIKTRGQQVTLRCSSQSGHNTVSWYQQALGQGPQFIFQYYREEENGRGNFPPRFSGLQFPNYSSELNVNALELDDSALYLCASSADRGSYEQYFGPGTRLTVT.

The chain is built from TRBV18 and TRBJ2-3; D is ambiguous. The CDR3 has 13 residues. Germline V lookup: CDR1 KGHSH, CDR2 LQKENI. Trimming removed 3 bases at V and 4 bases at J, with 8 bases between. CDR3 region: CASSPLESDTQYF. The CDR3 DNA is TGTGCCAGCTCACCCCTTGAGTCAGATACGCAGTATTTT.

The V and J genes are TRBV5-1 and TRBJ2-7, with no clear D. CDR1 is SGHRS and CDR2 is YFSETQ in the germline V gene. Trimming cost V 3 bases and J 7 bases, with 20 bases left between them. This CDR3 is 15 amino acids long. The CDR3 bases are TGCGCCAGCAGCTCCCAAATCCTATCCCCTCAAGAGCAGTACTTC. This sequence encodes CASSSQILSPQEQYF.

The rearrangement links TRBV30 to TRBJ2-6; TRBD2 might be the D (5 bases). The CDR3 covers 13 residues. Trimming removed 0 bases at V and 12 bases at J, with 12 bases between. Germline values: CDR1 GTSNPN, CDR2 SVGIG (reference sequence). For the CDR3, the DNA is TGTGCCTGGAGTGTACCGGGGAGAAGCGTCCTGACTTTC. It is translated as CAWSVPGRSVLTF.

The chain has TRBV7-9 and TRBJ1-5; D gene ambiguous. V was clipped by 1 base and J by 5 bases, with 6 bases between them. Germline V gene lookup returns CDR1 SEHNR and CDR2 FQNEAQ (reference sequence). This CDR3 region has 13 residues. The CDR3 loop reads CASSLEQYQPQHF. CDR3 DNA sequence: TGTGCCAGCAGCTTAGAACAGTATCAGCCCCAGCATTTT.

The chain recombines TRBV19 with TRBJ1-2; TRBD1 matches at 10 bases. The length of the CDR3 is 15 residues. The germline gives CDR1 LNHDA, CDR2 SQIVND (reference sequence). After removal of 3 bases from V and 8 bases from J, the junction contained 9 bases not matched to a gene. Here the CDR3 reads CASSMSDRGFVGYTF. The CDR3 nucleotides are TGTGCCAGTAGTATGTCGGACAGGGGGTTCGTGGGCTACACCTTC.

The rearrangement links TRBV13 to TRBJ1-2; possibly TRBD1 for D (6 bases). Germline assignment: CDR1 PRHDT and CDR2 FYEKMQ (reference sequence). Trimming pared 2 bases from V and 8 bases from J, leaving 15 bases between. The CDR3 has 14 amino acids. Here the CDR3 reads CASSLRTVYQGYTF. CDR3 nucleotide sequence: TGTGCCAGCAGCTTACGGACAGTTTATCAGGGCTACACCTTC.

The V call is TRBV25-1, the J call TRBJ1-1, with TRBD1 as a possible D gene (6 bases). V was trimmed by 4 bases and J by 8 bases, leaving 14 bases between them. CDR3 length equals 13 residues. Germline CDR1 MGHDK, CDR2 SYGVNS. The CDR3 nucleotides read TGTGCCAGCAGTGCCCCCCCAGGGACAGAAGCTTTCTTT. Protein: CASSAPPGTEAFF.

V is TRBV5-1 and J is TRBJ2-3, with D possibly being TRBD2 (6 bases). Germline CDR1 and CDR2: SGHRS and YFSETQ. The CDR3 contains 14 residues. V dropped 3 bases and J dropped 1 base, with 9 bases sitting between them. The CDR3 DNA is TGCGCCAGCAGCTACGGAGGGGGCACAGATACGCAGTATTTT. Encoded protein: CASSYGGGTDTQYF.

This chain connects TRBV5-1 to TRBJ1-2, with D perhaps matching TRBD1 (6 bases). Trimming shortened V by 4 bases and J by 8 bases, and 15 bases separated the two germline ends. The CDR3 has 13 amino acids. Germline assignment: CDR1 SGHRS and CDR2 YFSETQ. CDR3 bases: TGCGCCAGCAGCACCGAATTACAGGGAGGCTACACCTTC. Amino acids: CASSTELQGGYTF.

The chain combines TRBV5-6 with TRBJ1-2; the match to TRBD1 covers 12 bases. CDR1 SGHDT and CDR2 YYEEEE come from the germline V gene. This CDR3 contains 15 residues. V lost 4 bases to trimming and J lost 4 bases; unmatched junction nucleotides: 5. CDR3 nucleotides: TGTGCCAGCAGCCCCGGGACAGGGGGCATCTATGGCTACACCTTC. Its protein product is CASSPGTGGIYGYTF.

This rearrangement joins TRBV9 to TRBJ2-3; D uncertain. CDR3 length: 12 amino acids. The V gene's germline CDR1 is SGDLS and CDR2 YYNGEE. Trimming pared 2 bases from V and 3 bases from J, leaving 4 bases between. DNA for the CDR3: TGTGCCAGCAGCGTTAATACAGATACGCAGTATTTT. Its protein product is CASSVNTDTQYF.

V and J are TRBV6-1 and TRBJ1-2, with 8 bases aligning to TRBD1. The CDR3 has 14 amino acids. The germline gives CDR1 MNHNS, CDR2 SASEGT. V was clipped by 3 bases and J by 4 bases; unmatched bases: 4. CDR3 in amino acids: CASSEIQGGYGYTF. CDR3 in DNA: TGTGCCAGCAGTGAGATACAGGGGGGCTATGGCTACACCTTC.

The chain links TRBV6-4 to TRBJ2-2; 8 bases align to TRBD2. The CDR3 is 15 residues long. Trimming took 4 bases from V and 7 from J; bases not matched to a gene: 8. Germline CDR1 is MRHNA and CDR2 is SNTAGT. DNA for the CDR3: TGTGCCAGCAGTGTCGACGGGGGGGCCGTCGGGGAGCTGTTTTTT. Its protein product is CASSVDGGAVGELFF.

The V and J genes are TRBV5-4 and TRBJ2-1; 12 bases align to TRBD2. CDR3 length: 16 residues. V lost 4 bases to trimming and J lost 4 bases; unmatched junction nucleotides: 6. Germline CDR1 is SGHNT and CDR2 is YYREEE (reference sequence). CDR3 DNA sequence: TGTGCCAGCAGCACCCCTAGCGGGGGGGAGTACAATGAGCAGTTCTTC. This gives the protein CASSTPSGGEYNEQFF.

The chain recombines TRBV28 with TRBJ2-4, with TRBD1 matching over 11 bases. The V gene end was trimmed by 5 bases and the J gene end by 1 base; junction bases not matched to a gene: 7. The length of the CDR3 is 17 residues. CDR1 is MDHEN, CDR2 SYDVKM, per germline. CDR3 nucleotide sequence: TGTGCCAGCAGTACCAAGGGACAGGGGGTTGCCAAAAACATTCAGTACTTC. Amino acid sequence: CASSTKGQGVAKNIQYF.

This chain uses TRBV18 with TRBJ2-3, with D possibly TRBD2 on 5 matching bases. From germline, CDR1 is KGHSH and CDR2 LQKENI. The CDR3 covers 13 residues. V dropped 8 bases and J dropped 2 bases, with 11 bases sitting between them. The CDR3 region has the DNA TGTGCCAGCCATCCCGGGAACACAGATACGCAGTATTTT. Translating it yields CASHPGNTDTQYF. The variable domain in full, completed from reference TRBV18 and TRBJ2-3, reads NAGVMQNPRHLVRRRGQEARLRCSPMKGHSHVYWYRQLPEEGLKFMVYLQKENIIDESGMPKERFSAEFPKEGPSILRIQQVVRGDSAAYFCASHPGNTDTQYFGPGTRLTVL.

V usage is TRBV9 and J usage is TRBJ2-3; 7 positions agree with TRBD2. The V and J ends lost 6 bases and 6 bases, in that order; junction bases with no gene match: 13. Germline loops: CDR1 SGDLS, CDR2 YYNGEE. The CDR3 contains 15 residues. CDR3 coding DNA: TGTGCCAGCACCGGGACTACCAATAGAGTGGATACGCAGTATTTT. Residues: CASTGTTNRVDTQYF.

The rearrangement joins TRBV6-1 to TRBJ1-4, with 8 bases fitting TRBD1. V was clipped by 3 bases and J by 4 bases; unmatched bases: 7. This CDR3 has 16 amino acids. Germline V gene lookup returns CDR1 MNHNS and CDR2 SASEGT. The CDR3 region is CASSEKGTGINEKLFF. The CDR3 nucleotides read TGTGCCAGCAGTGAGAAAGGGACAGGAATTAATGAAAAACTGTTTTTT.

The gene calls are TRBV2 and TRBJ1-4, with 9 bases lining up with TRBD1. V was clipped by 8 bases and J by 7 bases; unmatched bases: 2. The V gene's germline CDR1 is SNHLY and CDR2 FYNNEI. The CDR3 has 12 residues. The CDR3 nucleotides are TGTGCCAGCCGGGACAGGGTTGAAAAACTGTTTTTT. This codes for CASRDRVEKLFF.

The chain recombines TRBV15 with TRBJ1-1, with TRBD1 identical over 9 bases. V lost 3 bases, J lost 0 bases, and 8 bases stayed unmatched. Germline values: CDR1 LNHNV, CDR2 YYDKDF (reference sequence). The CDR3 is 17 amino acids. The CDR3 region has the DNA TGTGCCACCAGCAGGATCGGACAGGGGAGGATGAACACTGAAGCTTTCTTT. Encoded protein: CATSRIGQGRMNTEAFF. Looking up the rest from reference TRBV15 and TRBJ1-1 gives the full variable domain: DAMVIQNPRYQVTQFGKPVTLSCSQTLNHNVMYWYQQKSSQAPKLLFHYYDKDFNNEADTPDNFQSRRPNTSFCFLDIRSPGLGDTAMYLCATSRIGQGRMNTEAFFGQGTRLTVV.

The rearrangement joins TRBV9 to TRBJ2-1; TRBD2 aligns across 10 bases. Trimming took 2 bases from V and 5 from J; bases not matched to a gene: 7. This CDR3 spans 16 amino acids. Germline lookup yields CDR1 SGDLS and CDR2 YYNGEE. The CDR3 bases are TGTGCCAGCAGCGTCCTTAGCGGGGGGAATAACAATGAGCAGTTCTTC. It is translated as CASSVLSGGNNNEQFF.